The 17 T cell receptor beta chains presented below share a single source sample, sequenced in a study of neoadjuvant anti-PD-1 for oral cavity cancer. The time point here: after neoadjuvant nivolumab, at surgical resection. Data came from immunoSEQ multiplex PCR; TCRdb stores just in-frame clones and leaves some out. The sample carries 13,000 to 15,000 clones, roughly three quarters recorded once. The material was PBMCs, obtained after nivolumab (anti-PD-1) treatment. The receptors derive from a person between 40 and 79 years old with oral cavity squamous cell carcinoma.

This sequence joins TRBV6-6 and TRBJ2-3; D gene ambiguous. CDR1 and CDR2 (germline): MNHNY, SVGAGI (reference sequence). This CDR3 spans 14 amino acids. Trimming took 2 bases from V and 3 from J, leaving 9 bases between them. The CDR3 nucleotides read TGTGCCAGCAGTTACGGGCAGGCAACAGATACGCAGTATTTT. Its protein is CASSYGQATDTQYF.

The gene calls are TRBV23-1 and TRBJ2-6; D assignment may be TRBD1 or TRBD2 (6 bases each). TRBV23-1 is annotated as an ORF whose role is uncertain. The CDR3 is made up of 17 amino acids. V was clipped by 7 bases and J by 0 bases, with 16 bases between them. In DNA form, the CDR3 reads TGCGCCAGCACCCCGGTCGGAGGGGGCTCTGGGGCCAACGTCCTGACTTTC. As protein: CASTPVGGGSGANVLTF.

The chain combines TRBV5-5 with TRBJ2-7; D unresolved. The V gene's germline CDR1 is SGHKS and CDR2 YYEKEE (reference sequence). V lost 0 bases and J 2 bases, leaving 12 bases between the germline ends. The CDR3 is made up of 15 amino acids. CDR3 DNA: TGTGCCAGCAGCTTGGAGTATGAGGTCACCTACGAGCAGTACTTC. It codes for CASSLEYEVTYEQYF. The variable domain in full, with the rest retrieved from reference TRBV5-5 and TRBJ2-7, is DAGVTQSPTHLIKTRGQQVTLRCSPISGHKSVSWYQQVLGQGPQFIFQYYEKEERGRGNFPDRFSARQFPNYSSELNVNALLLGDSALYLCASSLEYEVTYEQYFGPGTRLTVT.

V and J are TRBV19 and TRBJ1-6; no clear D. CDR1 and CDR2 from the germline V gene are LNHDA and SQIVND (reference sequence). The CDR3 is 12 amino acids. V was shortened by 5 bases and J by 7 bases, with 6 bases between the two germline ends. The CDR3 DNA follows: TGTGCCAGTAGTTCGGGGAATTCACCCCTCCACTTT. It is translated as CASSSGNSPLHF.

This chain links TRBV2 with TRBJ2-7; 7 positions agree with TRBD2. CDR3 length: 15 residues. The germline gives CDR1 SNHLY, CDR2 FYNNEI. Unmatched junction bases numbered 10, after V lost 6 bases and J lost 2 bases. CDR3 nucleotides: TGTGCCAGCAGATTTTTAGCGGGTCTCGCCTACGAGCAGTACTTC. It specifies CASRFLAGLAYEQYF.

This chain connects TRBV5-6 to TRBJ2-7; 7 bases are shared with TRBD1. Germline V gene sequence: CDR1 SGHDT, CDR2 YYEEEE. With V trimmed by 6 bases and J by 3 bases, 9 bases remained unmatched. CDR3 length: 14 amino acids. CDR3 residues: CASNRQGTGYEQYF. The CDR3 region has the DNA TGTGCCAGCAATCGACAGGGTACAGGCTACGAGCAGTACTTC.

This clone has only a few counts. The V call is TRBV9, the J call TRBJ2-7; TRBD2 aligns across 13 bases. V was pared by 4 bases and J by 0 bases, with 4 bases of the junction left unmatched. This CDR3 has 16 residues. Germline assignment: CDR1 SGDLS and CDR2 YYNGEE. CDR3 DNA: TGTGCCAGCAGCCTAGGACTAGCGGGGGCCTCCTACGAGCAGTACTTC. It codes for CASSLGLAGASYEQYF.

V usage is TRBV5-1 and J usage is TRBJ2-1; 8 nucleotides align to TRBD1. CDR1 and CDR2 (germline): SGHRS, YFSETQ. This CDR3 has 16 amino acids. With V trimmed by 2 bases and J by 8 bases, 12 bases remained unmatched. CDR3 in DNA: TGCGCCAGCAGCTTTAGCGGCAGGGGGCGTCCCGATGAGCAGTTCTTC. This codes for CASSFSGRGRPDEQFF.

V gene TRBV28 combines with J gene TRBJ2-1; TRBD2 might be the D (6 bases). V was pared by 5 bases and J by 3 bases, with 14 bases between. The germline gives CDR1 MDHEN, CDR2 SYDVKM. CDR3 length equals 15 residues. The CDR3 protein is CASSRGSLGYNEQFF. DNA for the CDR3: TGTGCCAGCAGTCGGGGGTCTCTGGGCTACAATGAGCAGTTCTTC.

This chain uses TRBV5-5 with TRBJ2-3; D is uncertain. The CDR3 is made up of 15 amino acids. Trimming removed 1 base from V and 4 bases from J, with 13 bases in between. Germline V gives CDR1 SGHKS, CDR2 YYEKEE (reference sequence). CDR3 DNA: TGTGCCAGCAGCTTGACGGACCTGACGGCAGATACGCAGTATTTT. Translated, it gives CASSLTDLTADTQYF.

The chain has TRBV10-3 and TRBJ1-2; D gene uncertain. V dropped 2 bases and J dropped 3 bases, with 10 bases sitting between them. Germline values: CDR1 ENHRY, CDR2 SYGVKD. The CDR3 is 14 residues long. The CDR3: CAISEGAGDYGYTF. Written as DNA, the CDR3 is TGTGCCATCAGTGAGGGCGCAGGAGACTATGGCTACACCTTC.

The rearrangement links TRBV5-4 to TRBJ2-5, with 10 positions matching TRBD2. CDR1 and CDR2 (germline): SGHNT, YYREEE (reference sequence). CDR3 length: 15 residues. The ends lost 1 base at V and 2 bases at J; junction bases unmatched: 2. CDR3 sequence reads: CASSLRLAGQETQYF. The CDR3 coding sequence is TGTGCCAGCAGCTTGAGACTAGCGGGTCAAGAGACCCAGTACTTC.

This chain uses TRBV9 with TRBJ2-1; 7 bases line up with TRBD2. V lost 3 bases to trimming and J lost 1 base; unmatched junction nucleotides: 4. The germline V gene encodes CDR1 SGDLS and CDR2 YYNGEE. The CDR3 length is 15 residues. The CDR3 coding sequence is TGTGCCAGCAGCGATAGCGGGCCTTCCTACAATGAGCAGTTCTTC. As protein: CASSDSGPSYNEQFF. The whole variable domain, filled in from reference TRBV9 and TRBJ2-1, reads DSGVTQTPKHLITATGQRVTLRCSPRSGDLSVYWYQQSLDQGLQFLIQYYNGEERAKGNILERFSAQQFPDLHSELNLSSLELGDSALYFCASSDSGPSYNEQFFGPGTRLTVL.

The chain couples TRBV4-1 to TRBJ1-5; maybe TRBD1 (5 bases). V was shortened by 2 bases and J by 7 bases, with 15 bases between the two germline ends. The germline V gene has CDR1 MGHRA and CDR2 YSYEKL. This CDR3 comprises 15 residues. The CDR3 is CASSQYFRDVQPQHF. CDR3 in DNA: TGCGCCAGCAGCCAATACTTTCGGGACGTCCAGCCCCAGCATTTT.

This sequence joins TRBV28 and TRBJ1-4; no clear D gene. The length of the CDR3 is 12 residues. Germline CDR1 and CDR2: MDHEN and SYDVKM. With 7 bases removed from V and 9 bases from J, the gap between germline ends came to 12 bases. The DNA of the CDR3 is TGTGCCAGCACCCCCAGTAAGCAAAAACTGTTTTTT. Its translation: CASTPSKQKLFF.

This clone has a handful of counts. The V gene is TRBV28, the J gene TRBJ1-5; D is undetermined. V was shortened by 8 bases and J by 2 bases, with 1 base between the two germline ends. Germline V lookup: CDR1 MDHEN, CDR2 SYDVKM. The CDR3 loop spans 10 amino acids. The CDR3 sequence is CASGNQPQHF. The CDR3 DNA reads TGTGCCAGCGGCAATCAGCCCCAGCATTTT.

The chain joins TRBV29-1 to TRBJ2-1, with TRBD2 identical over 8 bases. The germline gives CDR1 SQVTM, CDR2 ANQGSEA. V dropped 5 bases and J dropped 2; count of bases not matched to a gene: 2. This CDR3 has 13 residues. CDR3 in amino acids: CSVSGSTYNEQFF. The CDR3 DNA follows: TGCAGCGTTAGCGGGAGTACCTACAATGAGCAGTTCTTC.